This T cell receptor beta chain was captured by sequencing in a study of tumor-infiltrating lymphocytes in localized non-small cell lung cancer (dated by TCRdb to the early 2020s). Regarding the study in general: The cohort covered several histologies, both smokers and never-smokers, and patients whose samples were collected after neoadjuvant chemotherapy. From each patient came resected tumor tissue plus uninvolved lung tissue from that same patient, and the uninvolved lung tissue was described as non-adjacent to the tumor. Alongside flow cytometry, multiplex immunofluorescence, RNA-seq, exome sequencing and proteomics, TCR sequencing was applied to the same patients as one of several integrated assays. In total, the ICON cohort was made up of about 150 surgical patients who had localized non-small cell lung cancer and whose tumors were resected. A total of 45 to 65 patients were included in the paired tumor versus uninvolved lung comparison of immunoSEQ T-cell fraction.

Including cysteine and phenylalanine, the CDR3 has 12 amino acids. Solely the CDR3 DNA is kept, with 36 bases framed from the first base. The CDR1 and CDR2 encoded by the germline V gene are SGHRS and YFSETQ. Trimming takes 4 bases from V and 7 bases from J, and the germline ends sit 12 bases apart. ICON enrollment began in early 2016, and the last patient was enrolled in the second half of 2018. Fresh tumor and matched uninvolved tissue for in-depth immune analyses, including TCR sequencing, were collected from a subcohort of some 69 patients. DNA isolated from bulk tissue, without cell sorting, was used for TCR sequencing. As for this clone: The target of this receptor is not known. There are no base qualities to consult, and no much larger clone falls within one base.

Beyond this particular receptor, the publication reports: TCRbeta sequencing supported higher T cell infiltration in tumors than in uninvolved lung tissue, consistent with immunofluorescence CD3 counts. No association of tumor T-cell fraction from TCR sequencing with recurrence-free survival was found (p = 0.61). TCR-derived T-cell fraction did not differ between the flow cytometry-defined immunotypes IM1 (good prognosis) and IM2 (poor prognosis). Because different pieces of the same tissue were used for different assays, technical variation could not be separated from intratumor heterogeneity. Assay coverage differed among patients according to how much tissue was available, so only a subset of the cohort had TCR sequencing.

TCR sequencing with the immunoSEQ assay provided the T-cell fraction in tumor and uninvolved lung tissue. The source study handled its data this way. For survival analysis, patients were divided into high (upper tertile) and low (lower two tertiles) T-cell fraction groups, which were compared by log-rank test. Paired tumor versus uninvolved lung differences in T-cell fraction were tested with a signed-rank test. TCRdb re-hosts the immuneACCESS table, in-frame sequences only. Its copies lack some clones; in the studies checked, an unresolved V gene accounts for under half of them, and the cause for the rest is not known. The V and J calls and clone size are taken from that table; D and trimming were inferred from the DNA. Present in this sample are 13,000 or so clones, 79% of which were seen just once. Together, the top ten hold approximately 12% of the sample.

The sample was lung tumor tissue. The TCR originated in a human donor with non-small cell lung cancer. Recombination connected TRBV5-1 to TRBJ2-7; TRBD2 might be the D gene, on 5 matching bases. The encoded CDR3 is CASSNDEGEQYF. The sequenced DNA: TGCGCCAGCAGCAACGACGAGGGTGAGCAGTACTTC.